This is a list of T cell receptor beta chains from one sample in a study of blood T cell repertoires in COVID-19. Clones were sequenced by immunoSEQ multiplex PCR, and TCRdb holds only the in-frame ones, with some missing. The data show a few hundred thousand clones, 84% seen once. Material for sequencing was peripheral blood. The receptors here all came from a woman in her 40s who had recovered from COVID-19. Both conserved end residues are part of each CDR3. A D gene is named only where the DNA matches it firmly. The size of a clone is reported for some rows only, either as once, few or many, or as a class for expanded clones.

J: TRBJ1-1
D: .
V: TRBV7-2
size: .
DNA: TGTGCCAGCAGCTTATATGAGGGCACTGAAGCTTTCTTT
CDR3: CASSLYEGTEAFF

J: TRBJ1-2
D: TRBD1
V: TRBV7-9
size: .
DNA: TGTGCCAGCAGCCCGGGACAGGGGGTAACTAATGGCTACACCTTC
CDR3: CASSPGQGVTNGYTF

J: TRBJ2-1
D: .
V: TRBV18
size: .
DNA: TGTGCCAGCTCACCAGTGGCAGGTCCGAATGAGCAGTTCTTC
CDR3: CASSPVAGPNEQFF

J: TRBJ2-1
D: TRBD2
V: TRBV3-1/TRBV3-2
size: .
DNA: TGTGCCAGCAGCCTGGCGGGGGGCTCCTACAATGAGCAGTTCTTC
CDR3: CASSLAGGSYNEQFF

J: TRBJ1-2
D: .
V: TRBV7-8
size: .
DNA: TGTGCCAGCAGCTCAAAGACGGCGGCGGCTACGAATGGCTACACCTTC
CDR3: CASSSKTAAATNGYTF

J: TRBJ2-2
D: TRBD2
V: TRBV18
size: .
DNA: TGTGCCAGCTCAGCGGGACTAGCGGCGAACACCGGGGAGCTGTTTTTT
CDR3: CASSAGLAANTGELFF

J: TRBJ1-4
D: .
V: TRBV5-1
size: .
DNA: TGCGCCAGCAGCTCAACCTCGCGGACTATTAATGAAAAACTGTTTTTT
CDR3: CASSSTSRTINEKLFF

J: TRBJ2-5
D: .
V: TRBV28
size: .
DNA: TGTGCCAGCAGTTTTCTCAGCCCCGGGTCGCAAGAGACCCAGTACTTC
CDR3: CASSFLSPGSQETQYF

J: TRBJ2-7
D: TRBD1
V: TRBV2
size: .
DNA: TGTGCCAGCAGTGTCCAAGGGGGCGAAACCGAGCAGTACTTC
CDR3: CASSVQGGETEQYF

J: TRBJ2-1
D: TRBD2
V: TRBV19
size: .
DNA: TGTGCCAGTAAATACTCTAGCGGGGGGGCCTACAATGAGCAGTTCTTC
CDR3: CASKYSSGGAYNEQFF

J: TRBJ2-5
D: TRBD2
V: TRBV2
size: .
DNA: TGTGCCAGCAGGTGGGGACTACAAGAGACCCAGTACTTC
CDR3: CASRWGLQETQYF

J: TRBJ2-1
D: TRBD2
V: TRBV3-1/TRBV3-2
size: .
DNA: TGTGCCAGCAGTTTTAGCGGGGGCAATGAGCAGTTCTTC
CDR3: CASSFSGGNEQFF

J: TRBJ1-6
D: .
V: TRBV5-1
size: .
DNA: TGCGCCAGCAGCTTGGGGCCAGGAAGTAATTCACCCCTCCACTTT
CDR3: CASSLGPGSNSPLHF

J: TRBJ1-1
D: .
V: TRBV12-3/TRBV12-4
size: .
DNA: TGTGCCAGCAGTTTAGGGCAGAACACTGAAGCTTTCTTT
CDR3: CASSLGQNTEAFF

J: TRBJ2-1
D: .
V: TRBV6-5
size: .
DNA: TGTGCCAGCAGACACACTGCAACTAGACTGGGTGAGCAGTTCTTC
CDR3: CASRHTATRLGEQFF

J: TRBJ2-3
D: TRBD1
V: TRBV7-8
size: few
DNA: TGTGCCAGCAGCTTAGGTTTAGGGGGCGCCGGGGCAGATACGCAGTATTTT
CDR3: CASSLGLGGAGADTQYF

J: TRBJ1-1
D: .
V: TRBV12-5
size: .
DNA: TGTGCTAGTGGTTTGGGGTCACAGGGAGGGACTGAAGCTTTCTTT
CDR3: CASGLGSQGGTEAFF

J: TRBJ1-1
D: TRBD1
V: TRBV11-3
size: .
DNA: TGTGCCAGCAGCACCCGGACAGGGGGTATCACTGAAGCTTTCTTT
CDR3: CASSTRTGGITEAFF

J: TRBJ1-5
D: .
V: TRBV28
size: many
DNA: TGTGCCAGCAGTTCCCTGACAGGAAAAAATCAGCCCCAGCATTTT
CDR3: CASSSLTGKNQPQHF

J: TRBJ1-1
D: TRBD1
V: TRBV28
size: .
DNA: TGTGCCAGCAGCAGACAGGGGGCGCGAAACACTGAAGCTTTCTTT
CDR3: CASSRQGARNTEAFF

J: TRBJ1-5
D: .
V: TRBV6-5
size: .
DNA: TGTGCCACCTCGTCGCGGGAGGGGGATCAGCCCCAGCATTTT
CDR3: CATSSREGDQPQHF

J: TRBJ1-4
D: TRBD1
V: TRBV28
size: few
DNA: TGTGCCAGCAGTTTTTTGGACAGGGTCACAGAAAAACTGTTTTTT
CDR3: CASSFLDRVTEKLFF

J: TRBJ2-3
D: TRBD2
V: TRBV11-2
size: .
DNA: TGTGCCAGCAGCCGACTAGCGGTAGATACGCAGTATTTT
CDR3: CASSRLAVDTQYF

J: TRBJ2-7
D: .
V: TRBV30
size: .
DNA: TGTGCCTGGAGTTTCAAACAGGACCCCTACGAGCAGTACTTC
CDR3: CAWSFKQDPYEQYF

J: TRBJ2-5
D: TRBD1
V: TRBV10-3
size: .
DNA: TGTGCCATCAGCCGGGACAGGGGGCGGGAGACCCAGTACTTC
CDR3: CAISRDRGRETQYF

J: TRBJ2-6
D: TRBD1
V: TRBV6-2/TRBV6-3
size: .
DNA: TGTGCCAGCAGTTATGGTGGGACAGGGAGCTCTGGGGCCAACGTCCTGACTTTC
CDR3: CASSYGGTGSSGANVLTF

J: TRBJ2-3
D: TRBD2
V: TRBV5-1
size: .
DNA: TGCGCCAGCAGCTTGGGGTTAGCGGGGGTCACAGATACGCAGTATTTT
CDR3: CASSLGLAGVTDTQYF

J: TRBJ2-4
D: .
V: TRBV28
size: few
DNA: TGTGCCAGCAGCTTTCCGGGAAGTGTAGCCAAAAACATTCAGTACTTC
CDR3: CASSFPGSVAKNIQYF

J: TRBJ2-7
D: .
V: TRBV28
size: few
DNA: TGTGCCAGCAGTTACTACGAGTTACGGGAGCAGTACTTC
CDR3: CASSYYELREQYF

J: TRBJ2-7
D: .
V: TRBV7-2
size: .
DNA: TGTGCCAGCAGCGTTGGGGGCATGGGGCCCGAGCAGTACTTC
CDR3: CASSVGGMGPEQYF

J: TRBJ2-7
D: TRBD1
V: TRBV10-3
size: .
DNA: TGTGCCATCAGTGGGGGACAGGGGAGCTACGAGCAGTACTTC
CDR3: CAISGGQGSYEQYF

J: TRBJ2-7
D: .
V: TRBV6-6
size: .
DNA: TGTGCCAGCAGTTACCGCGACAGCTACGAGCAGTACTTC
CDR3: CASSYRDSYEQYF

J: TRBJ1-1
D: TRBD1
V: TRBV3-1/TRBV3-2
size: .
DNA: TGTGCCAGCAGCCTTCCCCAGGGACAGGGGGGGGACACTGAAGCTTTCTTT
CDR3: CASSLPQGQGGDTEAFF

J: TRBJ2-7
D: .
V: TRBV5-6
size: .
DNA: TGTGCCAGCAGCTTGGTGGCGGGCGAGCAGTACTTC
CDR3: CASSLVAGEQYF

J: TRBJ1-1
D: .
V: TRBV2
size: .
DNA: TGTGCCAGCAGTGGGGGGACACTCATGAACACTGAAGCTTTCTTT
CDR3: CASSGGTLMNTEAFF

J: TRBJ1-5
D: .
V: TRBV19
size: .
DNA: TGTGCCAGTAGTATAGATGCCAGGGAAAATCAGCCCCAGCATTTT
CDR3: CASSIDARENQPQHF

J: TRBJ1-2
D: .
V: TRBV6-5
size: .
DNA: TGTGCCAGCAGTTTGTCCAGGTTCGGCTACACCTTC
CDR3: CASSLSRFGYTF

J: TRBJ1-5
D: .
V: TRBV6-5
size: .
DNA: TGTGCCAGCAGTACTATCCAGAATCAGCCCCAGCATTTT
CDR3: CASSTIQNQPQHF

J: TRBJ2-1
D: .
V: TRBV7-3
size: once
DNA: TGTGCCAGCAGCGCGACGACTAGTGAGGGTGAGCAGTTCTTC
CDR3: CASSATTSEGEQFF

J: TRBJ1-1
D: .
V: TRBV7-2
size: .
DNA: TGTGCCAGCAGCTCAAGGGTAGGGGACACTGAAGCTTTCTTT
CDR3: CASSSRVGDTEAFF

J: TRBJ2-7
D: .
V: TRBV5-1
size: .
DNA: TGCGCCAGCAGCTTGTGGGGGGGCTCAAACGAGCAGTACTTC
CDR3: CASSLWGGSNEQYF

J: TRBJ1-1
D: .
V: TRBV6-1
size: .
DNA: TGTGCCAGCAGTTCTCAAGTGGGGGCAGTCACTGAAGCTTTCTTT
CDR3: CASSSQVGAVTEAFF

J: TRBJ1-1
D: TRBD1
V: TRBV3-1/TRBV3-2
size: .
DNA: TGTGCCAGCAGCCAACTCAGGGGGACTGAAGCTTTCTTT
CDR3: CASSQLRGTEAFF

J: TRBJ1-1
D: .
V: TRBV21-1
size: .
DNA: TGTGCCAGCAGCATAACAGGGGTCGTGAACACTGAAGCTTTCTTT
CDR3: CASSITGVVNTEAFF

J: TRBJ1-5
D: .
V: TRBV20-1
size: .
DNA: TGCAGTGCTAGTATGGGCGTCTTGGGCAATCAGCCCCAGCATTTT
CDR3: CSASMGVLGNQPQHF

J: TRBJ1-5
D: .
V: TRBV2
size: .
DNA: TGTGCCAGCAGGAGCCAGGGAGGGAATCAGCCCCAGCATTTT
CDR3: CASRSQGGNQPQHF

J: TRBJ1-5
D: TRBD1
V: TRBV10-3
size: .
DNA: TGTGCCATCAGCGGGACAGGACCCAATCAGCCCCAGCATTTT
CDR3: CAISGTGPNQPQHF

J: TRBJ2-5
D: TRBD1
V: TRBV5-1
size: .
DNA: TGCGCCAGCATAGGACAGGCTATTGAGACCCAGTACTTC
CDR3: CASIGQAIETQYF

J: TRBJ1-2
D: .
V: TRBV4-3
size: .
DNA: TGCGCCAGCAGCCGGGGACAACAGAACTATGGCTACACCTTC
CDR3: CASSRGQQNYGYTF

J: TRBJ1-6
D: .
V: TRBV4-3
size: .
DNA: TGCGCCAGCAGCCAAGATTTCGGGGGATATAATTCACCCCTCCACTTT
CDR3: CASSQDFGGYNSPLHF

J: TRBJ2-1
D: TRBD2
V: TRBV5-6
size: .
DNA: TGTGCCAGCAGCTTGGGCGGGGGGAGCTCCTACAATGAGCAGTTCTTC
CDR3: CASSLGGGSSYNEQFF

J: TRBJ1-1
D: .
V: TRBV12-3/TRBV12-4
size: .
DNA: TGTGCCAGCAGTTTACGGGGGAGAGCTTTCTTT
CDR3: CASSLRGRAFF

J: TRBJ1-1
D: .
V: TRBV5-1
size: .
DNA: TGCGCCAGCAGCTTGGCCGCGGCATCGGGTGAAGCTTTCTTT
CDR3: CASSLAAASGEAFF

J: TRBJ1-4
D: TRBD1
V: TRBV23-1
size: .
DNA: TGCGCCAGCAGTCCTAATAATCTTGACAGGGTAGCTAATGAAAAACTGTTTTTT
CDR3: CASSPNNLDRVANEKLFF

J: TRBJ2-3
D: TRBD2
V: TRBV11-2
size: .
DNA: TGTGCCAGCAGCCAGTCCGGGACTAGCGGTACCACAGATACGCAGTATTTT
CDR3: CASSQSGTSGTTDTQYF

J: TRBJ1-4
D: .
V: TRBV12-3/TRBV12-4
size: .
DNA: TGTGCCAGCAGTTTTTCGGGAAAACTGTTTTTT
CDR3: CASSFSGKLFF

J: TRBJ1-6
D: TRBD1
V: TRBV28
size: .
DNA: TGTGCCAGCAGTGAGTCACAGGGGAGCGGGAGCTCACCCCTCCACTTT
CDR3: CASSESQGSGSSPLHF

J: TRBJ2-7
D: TRBD1
V: TRBV14
size: few
DNA: TGTGCCAGCAGCCTGCGGACAGGGCGCCACGAGCAGTACTTC
CDR3: CASSLRTGRHEQYF

J: TRBJ1-2
D: .
V: TRBV5-6
size: few
DNA: TGTGCCAGCAGCAAAGAGGGGGGGGACTATGGCTACACCTTC
CDR3: CASSKEGGDYGYTF